Detailed here is one T cell receptor beta chain. Its specificity is not known. As the CDR3 is not closed by the conserved phenylalanine or tryptophan, this likely results from a read error. These data are taken from a study of molecular identifiers for immune sequencing clone quantification. TCRdb analysed the PCR reads with MiXCR anew, one entry per CDR3 protein. The data hold over 55,000 distinct CDR3 sequences, with less than 20% observed a single time. The study, taken as a whole, reports: Over 99% of effector molecules, yet under 1% of naive-cell molecules, were held by clones above 20 RNA copies.

CDR1 is LGHNA, CDR2 YNFKEQ, per germline. Deletions cut 5 bases from V and 5 bases from J, with 13 bases between. The CDR3 sequence is 13 residues long. This TCR was sampled from a human donor in good health. Some libraries in this study had Jurkat cell RNA spiked in. The chain carries TRBV4-2 and TRBJ2-7; no clear D. Sequenced input: naive CD8+ T cells from blood, with Jurkat cell RNA spiked in. Subset noted: FACS-sorted CD8+CD4-CCR7+CD45RA+ naive T cells. CDR3 loop: CASSSSSADEQYS. The CDR3 nucleotides are TGTGCCAGCAGCTCGAGCAGCGCGGACGAGCAGTACTCC.